This TCR beta chain comes out of a study of T cells in localized non-small cell lung cancer. Study observations and caveats: Uninvolved adjacent lung showed peak T cell clonality, exceeding tumor. Since sequencing was restricted to only one region of the tumor, intratumor heterogeneity remains a possibility. Adjacent lung was found to contain a median around 58 of the top 100 tumor clones.

Sequencing was performed with immunoSEQ multiplex PCR; in TCRdb, only in-frame clones are kept and a portion is missing. Here the sample spans 7,000 to 8,000 clones, 90% to 95% being singletons. Points on this clone: What it binds is unknown.

The V segment lost 2 bases and the J segment 2 bases; nucleotides outside the gene matches: 1. CDR3 length: 14 amino acids. Germline CDR1 is MNHNY and CDR2 is SVGAGI (reference sequence). The receptor was derived from a male donor aged 60 or older with stage II lung adenocarcinoma. The starting material was peripheral blood mononuclear cells, obtained before any cancer treatment. This sequence joins TRBV6-6 and TRBJ2-5, with 8 bases lining up with TRBD2. The CDR3 loop reads CASSYPGGQETQYF. The CDR3 coding sequence is TGTGCCAGCAGTTACCCGGGGGGGCAAGAGACCCAGTACTTC.